This TCR beta chain comes out of a study of T cell changes during pregnancy in multiple sclerosis. Measured with immunoSEQ multiplex PCR; TCRdb has only the in-frame clones, and not every one. The repertoire includes around 59,000 clones, around 92% of them detected once, and about 0.93% sits in the top ten. This sample comprised peripheral blood, obtained in the first trimester of pregnancy. The receptor's source is a female donor with multiple sclerosis, enrolled in a pregnancy study.

The CDR3 nucleotides read TGTGCCAGCTCACCCTACGGAGCCTACGAGCAGTACTTC. Translated: CASSPYGAYEQYF. This sequence joins TRBV18 and TRBJ2-7; no firm D call. CDR3 length: 13 residues. Germline V lookup: CDR1 KGHSH, CDR2 LQKENI. Trimming shortened V by 3 bases and J by 2 bases, and 8 bases separated the two germline ends.